What follows is one TCR beta chain and its context. Germline V gene sequence: CDR1 DFQATT, CDR2 SNEGSKA (reference sequence). CDR3 size: 15 residues. The data are from a study of CXCR3-negative and CXCR3-positive naive CD8 T cells. Each TRB cDNA library was prepared by 5' RACE (with UMI labels). TCRdb re-called the 5' RACE reads; every CDR3 protein appears as one record, without DNA. In all, the sample yields tens of thousands of distinct CDR3 sequences. V usage is TRBV20-1 and J usage is TRBJ2-7; TCRdb calls TRBD2, which cannot be checked without DNA. Specimen: memory CD8+ T cells from blood. The TCR comes from a human donor in good health. Some clones in this sample may be carry-over from other donors' samples. This CDR3 is CSAPARAGVVYEQYF.